Listed below are T cell receptor beta chains from one sample, sequenced in a study of cytomegalovirus exposure and HLA in healthy donors. Sequenced by immunoSEQ multiplex PCR; TCRdb stores in-frame clones only, minus some. The sample yields under 100,000 clones, over 65% seen once. Sample: PBMCs. All receptors come from a man aged 50-60 years in good health and CMV-seronegative. Each CDR3 is given with its conserved first and last residue. D genes are given only for firm matches. Size values are once, few and many counts, or a class for expanded clones, and some rows have none.

size	D	V	J	DNA	CDR3
.	.	TRBV7-9	TRBJ2-5	TGTGCCAGCAGCTTCGGTTCTGGTCTTTTCGGGGGTGGGGGGACCCAGTACTTC	CASSFGSGLFGGGGTQYF
few	.	TRBV10-1	TRBJ2-6	TGCGCCCTCCGGGGGGCGGACAGGGCCGGCTCTGGGGCCAACGTCCTGACTTTC	CALRGADRAGSGANVLTF
.	.	TRBV5-1	TRBJ2-2	TGCGCCAGCAGCTTGGAACAGTCCACCGGGGAGCTGTTTTTT	CASSLEQSTGELFF
.	TRBD2	TRBV6-5	TRBJ2-1	TGTGCCAGCAGTTCCGGACTAGCGGGGGCCAATGAGCAGTTCTTC	CASSSGLAGANEQFF
.	.	TRBV6-5	TRBJ1-3	TGTGCCAGCAGCACTGGACTGAGCGTTGGAAACACCATATATTTT	CASSTGLSVGNTIYF
.	.	TRBV7-2	TRBJ2-5	TGTGCCAGCAAGGAGGCAGGTTTGACCCAGTACTTC	CASKEAGLTQYF
.	TRBD1	TRBV9	TRBJ1-5	TGTGCCAGCAGCCCGACAGGGGGTAATCAGCCCCAGCATTTT	CASSPTGGNQPQHF
.	TRBD1	TRBV5-8	TRBJ2-1	TGTGCCAGCAGTTTGGGACAGAGCTCCTACAATGAGCAGTTCTTC	CASSLGQSSYNEQFF
.	.	TRBV6-1	TRBJ2-7	TGTGCCAGCAGTGAAACCGGAGCTAGCTCCTACGAGCAGTACTTC	CASSETGASSYEQYF
once	.	TRBV7-2	TRBJ1-6	TGTGCCAGCAGCTCACAGGGTCCCCTTCGCTCACCCCTCCACTTT	CASSSQGPLRSPLHF